This record covers a single T cell receptor beta chain. This entry is derived from a study of blood T cell repertoires in COVID-19. Here immunoSEQ multiplex PCR was the method, and the copy in TCRdb shows in-frame clones only, minus some. The data contain a few hundred thousand clones, around nine tenths of them seen just once; the ten biggest clones take up around 13%. This CDR3 is built from 12 residues. Germline-derived CDR1 and CDR2 are MDHEN and SYDVKM. V shed 2 bases and J shed 5 bases, with 4 bases lying between them. The V and J genes are TRBV28 and TRBJ1-3; D is ambiguous. The TCR sequence derives from a woman aged 60 to 75 with acute or convalescent COVID-19. What was sequenced was peripheral blood. CDR3 DNA sequence: TGTGCCAGCAGTTTAATTAGAAACACCATATATTTT. Protein sequence: CASSLIRNTIYF.